These 13 T cell receptor beta chains share one sample of origin, sequenced in a study of blood T cell repertoires in COVID-19. This table comes from immunoSEQ multiplex PCR, and its TCRdb copy is limited to in-frame clones, with some not included. This table holds roughly 180,000 clones, about 84% found once. The sequenced material came from peripheral blood. The receptors here all came from a woman aged 25 to 39 with acute or convalescent COVID-19.

J is TRBJ2-3 and V is TRBV30, with 7 nucleotides matching TRBD2. CDR3 size: 15 residues. Trimming at V came to 0 bases and at J to 1 base, leaving 4 bases not matched to a gene. The germline gives CDR1 GTSNPN, CDR2 SVGIG (reference sequence). The CDR3 reads CAWSVPGGRTDTQYF. Here the CDR3 DNA reads TGTGCCTGGAGTGTCCCGGGGGGACGCACAGATACGCAGTATTTT.

The chain employs TRBV19 and TRBJ2-5, with 7 bases lining up with TRBD1. Trimming at V came to 6 bases and at J to 3 bases, leaving 7 bases not matched to a gene. CDR3 length equals 14 residues. Per germline, CDR1 LNHDA and CDR2 SQIVND (reference sequence). The CDR3 protein is CASRRPGTEETQYF. The CDR3 DNA follows: TGTGCCAGTAGACGTCCTGGGACAGAAGAGACCCAGTACTTC.

J is TRBJ1-1 and V is TRBV29-1; D is ambiguous. CDR3 size: 12 residues. Trimming pared 3 bases from V and 2 bases from J, leaving 7 bases between. CDR1 and CDR2 (germline): SQVTM, ANQGSEA. The CDR3 protein is CSVETQNTEAFF. DNA for the CDR3: TGCAGCGTTGAGACACAAAACACTGAAGCTTTCTTT.

The V call is TRBV5-4, the J call TRBJ2-7, with 8 bases lining up with TRBD1. V shed 4 bases, J shed 4 bases, and the junction held 7 bases outside the gene matches. CDR3 size: 14 residues. The germline V gene has CDR1 SGHNT and CDR2 YYREEE (reference sequence). The CDR3 region has the DNA TGTGCCAGCAGCGGTCGACAGGGGTTATACGAGCAGTACTTC. Its translation is CASSGRQGLYEQYF.

The rearrangement links TRBV11-2 to TRBJ2-3; D unclear. The CDR3 has 13 amino acids. V was cut by 5 bases and J by 5 bases, with 11 bases left in between. Germline CDR1 is SGHAT and CDR2 is FQNNGV. The CDR3 is CASSQVSGDTQYF. CDR3 nucleotides: TGTGCCAGCAGCCAAGTTAGTGGAGATACGCAGTATTTT.

This rearrangement joins TRBV5-4 to TRBJ1-6, with TRBD1 matching 9 bases. The CDR3 is 15 amino acids. Germline CDR1 SGHNT, CDR2 YYREEE (reference sequence). J gave up 7 bases and V 0 bases, and 2 bases lay outside the gene matches. The CDR3 bases are TGTGCCAGCAGCTTGGAGGGACAGGGAAATTCACCCCTCCACTTT. Translation: CASSLEGQGNSPLHF.

The J gene is TRBJ2-5, the V gene TRBV9; 7 bases agree with TRBD1. The junction had 9 bases not matched to a gene; V was cut back by 4 bases and J by 3 bases. The CDR3 is made up of 15 amino acids. Germline loops: CDR1 SGDLS, CDR2 YYNGEE. CDR3 bases: TGTGCCAGCAGCTTTGAGGGGGCGCGAGAAGAGACCCAGTACTTC. This codes for CASSFEGAREETQYF.

The chain links TRBV5-1 to TRBJ1-1; 8 bases are a match to TRBD1. Per the germline V gene, CDR1 is SGHRS and CDR2 is YFSETQ. This CDR3 is 16 amino acids long. V dropped 1 base and J dropped 4; count of bases not matched to a gene: 9. The CDR3 DNA follows: TGCGCCAGCAGCTTGAATATCGACAGGGGAGGCACTGAAGCTTTCTTT. Translation: CASSLNIDRGGTEAFF. The whole variable domain, filled in from reference TRBV5-1 and TRBJ1-1, reads KAGVTQTPRYLIKTRGQQVTLSCSPISGHRSVSWYQQTPGQGLQFLFEYFSETQRNKGNFPGRFSGRQFSNSRSEMNVSTLELGDSALYLCASSLNIDRGGTEAFFGQGTRLTVV.

The chain couples TRBV9 to TRBJ1-1; D remains ambiguous. The germline V and J ends were trimmed by 0 bases and 5 bases, with 8 bases remaining between them. The CDR3 sequence is 13 residues long. Germline assignment: CDR1 SGDLS and CDR2 YYNGEE. The CDR3 region has the DNA TGTGCCAGCAGCGTAGATCACGGGACTGAAGCTTTCTTT. Translated, it gives CASSVDHGTEAFF.

The chain is built from TRBV18 and TRBJ1-2, with a possible D match to TRBD1 (5 bases). Germline CDR1 is KGHSH and CDR2 is LQKENI. This CDR3 spans 14 amino acids. Trimming pared 1 base from V and 4 bases from J, leaving 10 bases between. CDR3 DNA sequence: TGTGCCAGCTCACCACAACGGGGGTCCTATGGCTACACCTTC. Translated, it gives CASSPQRGSYGYTF.

The V call is TRBV7-2, the J call TRBJ2-2; weak D call: TRBD2 (5 bases). Germline V gene sequence: CDR1 SGHTA, CDR2 FQGNSA. Trimming cost V 4 bases and J 4 bases, with 16 bases left between them. The CDR3 consists of 16 residues. The CDR3 DNA is TGTGCCAGCAGCTCCGAACTAGGGCGTGTCACCGGGGAGCTGTTTTTT. It specifies CASSSELGRVTGELFF.

V and J are TRBV5-1 and TRBJ2-7, with a weak D call TRBD2 (5 bases). Germline loops: CDR1 SGHRS, CDR2 YFSETQ. V dropped 4 bases and J dropped 6 bases, with 11 bases sitting between them. The CDR3 spans 12 residues. CDR3 in amino acids: CASSPEGVEQYF. The CDR3 bases are TGCGCCAGCAGCCCCGAGGGAGTCGAGCAGTACTTC.

This clone was found a few times. The chain couples TRBV20-1 to TRBJ2-5, with D perhaps TRBD2 (6 bases). From germline, CDR1 is DFQATT and CDR2 SNEGSKA (reference sequence). The germline V and J ends were trimmed by 3 bases and 5 bases, with 16 bases remaining between them. This CDR3 contains 14 residues. This chain's CDR3 is CSASEMRAGETQYF. The DNA for the CDR3 is TGCAGTGCTAGTGAGATGCGCGCGGGGGAGACCCAGTACTTC.